The clone carrying this TCR beta chain occurred a few times. The germline CDR1 and CDR2 sequences are MNHNS and SASEGT. V was clipped by 5 bases and J by 3 bases, with 8 bases between them. CDR3 length: 12 residues. The data belong to a study of blood T cells in healthy people across ages. The use of a sample-barcoded 5' primer and a J-beta primer mix characterized a second PCR of roughly 6 to 11 cycles. MiXCR was run by TCRdb on the 5' RACE reads, yielding one entry per CDR3 protein. The data contain around 1.7 million distinct CDR3 sequences, 28% of them singletons. The V gene is TRBV6-1, the J gene TRBJ2-7; D is possibly TRBD2 (5 bases). The receptor comes from a woman aged 30 to 39 in good health. Sequenced input: blood. CDR3 in DNA: TGTGCCAGCAGTCGGAGGTACTACGAGCAGTACTTC. This sequence encodes CASSRRYYEQYF.